The 5 T cell receptor beta chains in this list originate from one sample, sequenced in a study of cytomegalovirus exposure and HLA in healthy donors. 13 Jbeta primers and 60 Vbeta primers were used for the PCR. Clones were sequenced by immunoSEQ multiplex PCR, and TCRdb holds only the in-frame ones, with some missing. The table lists about 48,000 clones, with about 6% in the top ten. What was sequenced was PBMCs. The receptors stem from a male donor in good health and CMV-seropositive.

The chain links TRBV30 to TRBJ2-3, with 9 bases fitting TRBD1. The CDR3 is 16 amino acids. The V gene's germline CDR1 is GTSNPN and CDR2 SVGIG (reference sequence). V lost 0 bases, J lost 2 bases, and 6 bases stayed unmatched. CDR3 DNA: TGTGCCTGGAGTGTAGTTGGGACAGGGTACACAGATACGCAGTATTTT. This translates into CAWSVVGTGYTDTQYF.

The chain is built from TRBV29-1 and TRBJ1-1; 8 positions match TRBD1. The CDR3 is made up of 15 amino acids. Germline V gene data show CDR1 as SQVTM and CDR2 as ANQGSEA. Trimming removed 3 bases from V and 3 bases from J; junction bases left unmatched: 9. DNA for the CDR3: TGCAGCGTTGAGGTGGCAGGGGGCCTACACACTGAAGCTTTCTTT. This gives the protein CSVEVAGGLHTEAFF.

The V call is TRBV9, the J call TRBJ2-3, with D perhaps TRBD2 (6 bases). Germline CDR1 and CDR2: SGDLS and YYNGEE. CDR3 length equals 20 residues. V was shortened by 4 bases and J by 0 bases, with 27 bases between the two germline ends. CDR3 DNA: TGTGCCAGCAGCCCTATTATTTCCCGGGAGACCTCCCATAGCACAGATACGCAGTATTTT. Amino acids: CASSPIISRETSHSTDTQYF.

The chain joins TRBV4-1 to TRBJ1-1, with 10 positions matching TRBD1. The V segment lost 0 bases and the J segment 1 base; nucleotides outside the gene matches: 5. The germline gives CDR1 MGHRA, CDR2 YSYEKL. This CDR3 comprises 17 residues. The chain's CDR3 is CASSQEWDRGPNTEAFF. The CDR3 DNA reads TGCGCCAGCAGCCAAGAGTGGGACAGGGGCCCGAACACTGAAGCTTTCTTT.

The chain uses TRBV25-1 and TRBJ2-1, with 12 nucleotides matching TRBD2. The trim removed 8 bases at V and 4 bases at J, leaving 6 bases unmatched. Per germline, CDR1 MGHDK and CDR2 SYGVNS. The CDR3 runs to 15 residues. CDR3 in DNA: TGTGCCAGCGGGAACACTAGCGGGGGGTACAATGAGCAGTTCTTC. Its translation: CASGNTSGGYNEQFF.